Below, 21 T cell receptor beta chains from the same sample are listed, as sequenced in a study of blood T cell repertoires in COVID-19. Here immunoSEQ multiplex PCR was the method, and the copy in TCRdb shows in-frame clones only, minus some. The profile shows about 69,000 clones, 79% of them singletons. The sequenced material came from peripheral blood. The receptors were gathered from a man aged 60 to 75 with acute or convalescent COVID-19.

The sample holds a few counts of this clone. The V call is TRBV5-6, the J call TRBJ2-3; 11 bases agree with TRBD1. The trim removed 2 bases at V and 6 bases at J, leaving 8 bases unmatched. The CDR3 length is 16 residues. From germline, CDR1 is SGHDT and CDR2 YYEEEE. CDR3 in DNA: TGTGCCAGCAGCTTTTTCGGACAGGGGGCAAAGGATACGCAGTATTTT. Protein sequence: CASSFFGQGAKDTQYF.

V is TRBV2 and J is TRBJ1-5; TRBD1 matches 8 bases. The CDR3 is 15 amino acids. The germline gives CDR1 SNHLY, CDR2 FYNNEI. J gave up 6 bases and V 6 bases, and 10 bases lay outside the gene matches. The CDR3 region is CASRGSDRVSQPQHF. The CDR3 coding sequence is TGTGCCAGCAGGGGCTCGGACAGGGTGAGTCAGCCCCAGCATTTT.

This chain joins TRBV6-2 or TRBV6-3 and TRBJ1-5; the match to TRBD1 covers 8 bases. Germline lookup yields CDR1 MNHEY and CDR2 SVGEGT. CDR3 length: 17 residues. V gave up 6 bases and J gave up 0 bases; unmatched junction bases: 10. CDR3 sequence: CASSPRDRKNSNQPQHF. The CDR3 region has the DNA TGTGCCAGCAGCCCCAGGGACAGGAAAAATAGCAATCAGCCCCAGCATTTT.

V usage is TRBV19 and J usage is TRBJ1-2; TRBD1 aligns across 7 bases. Germline V lookup: CDR1 LNHDA, CDR2 SQIVND (reference sequence). J lost 4 bases, V lost 7 bases, and 6 bases had no gene match. This CDR3 comprises 13 residues. In DNA form, the CDR3 reads TGTGCCAGTATCGAGACAGGGACCTATGGCTACACCTTC. Translating it yields CASIETGTYGYTF. Based on the CDR3 plus reference TRBV19 and TRBJ1-2, the full variable domain is DGGITQSPKYLFRKEGQNVTLSCEQNLNHDAMYWYRQDPGQGLRLIYYSQIVNDFQKGDIAEGYSVSREKKESFPLTVTSAQKNPTAFYLCASIETGTYGYTFGSGTRLTVV.

J is TRBJ2-6 and V is TRBV6-2 or TRBV6-3; 10 bases line up with TRBD1. Looked up from germline, CDR1 is MNHEY and CDR2 is SVGEGT. The CDR3 loop spans 17 amino acids. V dropped 3 bases and J dropped 1; count of bases not matched to a gene: 3. CDR3 amino acids: CASSYDRGHSGANVLTF. In nucleotides, the CDR3 is TGTGCCAGCAGTTATGACAGGGGGCATTCTGGGGCCAACGTCCTGACTTTC.

The chain is built from TRBV7-2 and TRBJ2-7, with a tentative D call TRBD1 (5 bases). Germline V gene data show CDR1 as SGHTA and CDR2 as FQGNSA. The CDR3 sequence is 13 residues long. V was shortened by 1 base and J by 4 bases, with 8 bases between the two germline ends. The CDR3 DNA follows: TGTGCCAGCAGCTTAGGGACAAATTACGAGCAGTACTTC. It encodes CASSLGTNYEQYF.

In this sample, this clone turned up a few times. The chain is built from TRBV2 and TRBJ2-7, with D possibly matching TRBD1 (6 bases). Germline CDR1 is SNHLY and CDR2 is FYNNEI. CDR3 length equals 13 residues. Trimming removed 6 bases from V and 2 bases from J, with 11 bases in between. DNA for the CDR3: TGTGCCAGCAGACAGGGAAATCCCTACGAGCAGTACTTC. The encoded protein is CASRQGNPYEQYF.

The gene calls are TRBV6-2 or TRBV6-3 and TRBJ2-5, with TRBD2 matching over 8 bases. CDR3 length equals 17 residues. The junction had 12 bases not matched to a gene; V was cut back by 5 bases and J by 1 base. Germline CDR1 and CDR2: MNHEY and SVGEGT. The CDR3 region is CASSGGGSGASQETQYF. The CDR3 coding sequence is TGTGCCAGCAGTGGGGGGGGTAGCGGGGCCAGCCAAGAGACCCAGTACTTC.

This clone showed up just a few times. The rearrangement links TRBV2 to TRBJ2-1; TRBD1 matches 7 bases. The CDR3 covers 15 residues. In germline, CDR1 is SNHLY, CDR2 FYNNEI. With 6 bases clipped from V and 0 bases from J, the junction kept 5 bases outside the gene matches. CDR3 sequence: CASRQQGSSYNEQFF. CDR3 coding DNA: TGTGCCAGCAGGCAACAGGGGAGCTCCTACAATGAGCAGTTCTTC.

Written as DNA, the CDR3 is TGTGCCAGCAGTTCCGGACAGGCGCGCCAAGAGACCCAGTACTTC. Protein: CASSSGQARQETQYF. The chain carries TRBV27 and TRBJ2-5; 7 bases line up with TRBD1. From germline, CDR1 is MNHEY and CDR2 SMNVEV (reference sequence). Germline trimming cut 4 bases from V and 1 base from J; bases unmatched to any gene: 6. CDR3 length equals 15 residues.

The V gene is TRBV6-5, the J gene TRBJ2-2; possible D gene TRBD2, 6 bases. V shed 9 bases and J shed 2 bases, with 10 bases lying between them. This CDR3 has 13 residues. The germline gives CDR1 MNHEY, CDR2 SVGAGI. The CDR3 DNA sequence: TGTGCCAGGGGCGGGACCAACACCGGGGAGCTGTTTTTT. Translation: CARGGTNTGELFF.

This chain links TRBV4-1 with TRBJ1-4, with 9 bases identical to TRBD1. V shed 0 bases, J shed 6 bases, and the junction held 8 bases outside the gene matches. CDR3 size: 17 residues. Germline CDR1 reads MGHRA; CDR2 reads YSYEKL. The CDR3 bases are TGCGCCAGCAGCCAAGATAGGGGACAGGGAGAGGATGAAAAACTGTTTTTT. This sequence encodes CASSQDRGQGEDEKLFF.

The chain employs TRBV30 and TRBJ1-1; weak D call: TRBD1 (5 bases). The CDR3 covers 14 residues. Trimming removed 0 bases from V and 5 bases from J, with 13 bases in between. Germline lookup yields CDR1 GTSNPN and CDR2 SVGIG (reference sequence). This CDR3 reads CAWSVDLRTTEAFF. The CDR3 coding sequence is TGTGCCTGGAGTGTGGACCTTCGGACAACTGAAGCTTTCTTT. The full variable domain, completed using reference TRBV30 and TRBJ1-1, is SQTIHQWPATLVQPVGSPLSLECTVEGTSNPNLYWYRQAAGRGLQLLFYSVGIGQISSEVPQNLSASRPQDRQFILSSKKLLLSDSGFYLCAWSVDLRTTEAFFGQGTRLTVV.

The genes are TRBV10-2 and TRBJ1-2; the D is unclear. V lost 4 bases and J lost 2, with 8 bases in between. This CDR3 spans 13 amino acids. Germline V gene sequence: CDR1 WSHSY, CDR2 SAAADI. The CDR3 bases are TGCGCCAGCAGTGGTGGCATGAACTATGGCTACACCTTC. It is translated as CASSGGMNYGYTF.

The CDR3 protein is CASSHLDGVDGYTF. In nucleotides, the CDR3 is TGTGCCAGCAGCCACCTTGACGGGGTGGATGGCTACACCTTC. The V gene is TRBV3-1 (or the pseudogene TRBV3-2), the J gene TRBJ1-2; D remains ambiguous. The CDR3 is made up of 14 amino acids. Germline V gene lookup returns CDR1 LGHDT and CDR2 YNNKEL (reference sequence). V lost 3 bases, J lost 6 bases, and 14 bases lay in between.

This sequence joins TRBV6-5 and TRBJ2-3, with TRBD1 matching 10 bases. Germline V lookup: CDR1 MNHEY, CDR2 SVGAGI. With 6 bases clipped from V and 3 bases from J, the junction kept 3 bases outside the gene matches. The CDR3 covers 14 residues. CDR3: CASSGGQGTDTQYF. CDR3 sequence (DNA): TGTGCCAGCAGCGGGGGACAGGGGACAGATACGCAGTATTTT.

The chain has TRBV19 and TRBJ2-5; D call uncertain. Germline values: CDR1 LNHDA, CDR2 SQIVND (reference sequence). V dropped 3 bases and J dropped 1 base, with 6 bases sitting between them. There are 13 residues in the CDR3. CDR3 sequence reads: CASSMWAQETQYF. The CDR3 DNA follows: TGTGCCAGTAGTATGTGGGCCCAAGAGACCCAGTACTTC.

The chain employs TRBV6-1 and TRBJ2-7; TRBD2 might be the D (7 bases). V was cut by 3 bases and J by 4 bases, with 16 bases left in between. Germline assignment: CDR1 MNHNS and CDR2 SASEGT. This CDR3 has 15 residues. The CDR3 region has the DNA TGTGCCAGCAGTGAGGGAGGGGGACCCTTTTACGAGCAGTACTTC. This codes for CASSEGGGPFYEQYF.

About this clone itself: The same CDR3 can be traced to other DNA sequences in this sample. The J gene is TRBJ1-2, the V gene TRBV5-8; 7 bases line up with TRBD1. Germline loops: CDR1 SGHTS, CDR2 YDEGEE. Unmatched junction bases numbered 3, after V lost 0 bases and J lost 4 bases. The CDR3 runs to 14 residues. The CDR3: CASSLVGGAYGYTF. CDR3 DNA sequence: TGTGCCAGCAGCTTGGTAGGGGGCGCCTATGGCTACACCTTC. Drawing the rest from reference TRBV5-8 and TRBJ1-2, the complete variable domain is EAGVTQSPTHLIKTRGQQATLRCSPISGHTSVYWYQQALGLGLQFLLWYDEGEERNRGNFPPRFSGRQFPNYSSELNVNALELEDSALYLCASSLVGGAYGYTFGSGTRLTVV.

The gene calls are TRBV5-5 and TRBJ1-2; TRBD1 matches 9 bases. Unmatched junction bases numbered 6, after V lost 4 bases and J lost 8 bases. From germline, CDR1 is SGHKS and CDR2 YYEKEE (reference sequence). The CDR3 is 13 amino acids. In DNA form, the CDR3 reads TGTGCCAGCAGCCCCCGACAGGGGGAAGGCTACACCTTC. Translated, it gives CASSPRQGEGYTF. The complete variable domain, with remaining parts taken from reference TRBV5-5 and TRBJ1-2, reads DAGVTQSPTHLIKTRGQQVTLRCSPISGHKSVSWYQQVLGQGPQFIFQYYEKEERGRGNFPDRFSARQFPNYSSELNVNALLLGDSALYLCASSPRQGEGYTFGSGTRLTVV.

This sequence joins TRBV7-2 and TRBJ1-2, with a tentative D call TRBD1 (5 bases). This CDR3 contains 13 residues. The germline V gene encodes CDR1 SGHTA and CDR2 FQGNSA. Trimming pared 3 bases from V and 8 bases from J, leaving 13 bases between. The CDR3 DNA reads TGTGCCAGCAGCTTTGGCCAGGGTGGGGGCTACACCTTC. Protein sequence: CASSFGQGGGYTF.